Below, 26 T cell receptor beta chains from the same sample are listed, as sequenced in a study of TIL therapy for anti-PD-1-resistant metastatic lung cancer. This was the immunoSEQ v3 assay. Some clones are missing from TCRdb's copy, which holds only in-frame ones; the method was immunoSEQ multiplex PCR. The data show 5,900 or so clones, with around three fifths seen just once and approximately 19% held by the top ten. Time point meaning: pre-treatment sample, taken before nivolumab and TIL therapy. Most excised metastases sampled were pleural nodules or supraclavicular lymph nodes. This material consisted of tumor tissue, taken at baseline. These receptors originate from a person aged 25 to 79 with non-small cell lung cancer.

This clone was detected only a few times. CDR3 residues: CASSGQGRRQYF. Here the CDR3 DNA reads TGTGCCAGCAGTGGACAGGGACGGAGGCAGTACTTC. The chain couples TRBV2 to TRBJ2-7; 7 bases fit TRBD1. Germline V CDR1 and CDR2: SNHLY, FYNNEI. The CDR3 spans 12 residues. Trimming cost V 4 bases and J 9 bases; bases outside gene matches: 6.

This clone came up a few times. This rearrangement joins TRBV15 to TRBJ1-5; weak D call: TRBD1 (6 bases). Trimming cost V 0 bases and J 7 bases, with 13 bases left between them. From germline, CDR1 is LNHNV and CDR2 YYDKDF (reference sequence). The CDR3 contains 15 residues. The CDR3 DNA follows: TGTGCCACCAGCAGAGATCCCGGGGGCTCCCAGCCCCAGCATTTT. This encodes CATSRDPGGSQPQHF.

This clone was seen more than once but under ten times. The genes are TRBV6-1 and TRBJ1-2; no clear D gene. V lost 2 bases to trimming and J lost 0 bases, with 10 bases between them. The CDR3 runs to 15 residues. Germline CDR1 is MNHNS and CDR2 is SASEGT. CDR3: CASSEIAGTNYGYTF. DNA of the CDR3: TGTGCCAGCAGTGAAATAGCCGGGACTAACTATGGCTACACCTTC.

The V gene is TRBV5-6, the J gene TRBJ2-1; TRBD1 matches 11 bases. V dropped 5 bases and J dropped 9; count of bases not matched to a gene: 10. CDR1 SGHDT and CDR2 YYEEEE come from the germline V gene. The CDR3 runs 15 residues. The CDR3 sequence: CASSFGQGAFGEQFF. DNA for the CDR3: TGTGCCAGCAGTTTTGGACAGGGGGCATTTGGTGAGCAGTTCTTC.

The V gene is TRBV10-1, the J gene TRBJ2-1; D remains unclear. Germline CDR1 is WNHNN and CDR2 is SYGVQD (reference sequence). The V end was cut by 8 bases, the J end by 3 bases, with 14 bases between. The CDR3 length is 14 residues. The CDR3 bases are TGCGCCAGCTCACCCTCATCAGTCTACAATGAGCAGTTCTTC. It yields the protein CASSPSSVYNEQFF.

The chain employs TRBV27 and TRBJ2-1, with 9 bases fitting TRBD2. The V gene's germline CDR1 is MNHEY and CDR2 SMNVEV (reference sequence). The CDR3 totals 14 residues. V was clipped by 3 bases and J by 10 bases; unmatched bases: 7. For the CDR3, the DNA is TGTGCCAGCAGTTTTGCGGGGGGGCTTCGGGAGCAGTTCTTC. Translated: CASSFAGGLREQFF.

CDR3 region: CASSLVGRGQPQHF. In nucleotides, the CDR3 is TGTGCCAGCAGCTTAGTGGGGAGGGGGCAGCCCCAGCATTTT. The chain has TRBV7-2 and TRBJ1-5; TRBD1 might be the D (6 bases). The CDR3 has 14 residues. CDR1 is SGHTA and CDR2 is FQGNSA in the germline V gene. Trimming left V 1 base short and J 7 bases short, with 11 bases between.

This chain links TRBV27 with TRBJ2-7; 7 nucleotides line up with TRBD1. The CDR3 has 15 amino acids. J lost 6 bases, V lost 6 bases, and 14 bases had no gene match. Germline lookup yields CDR1 MNHEY and CDR2 SMNVEV (reference sequence). The CDR3 DNA is TGTGCCAGCAGCCCATTGACAGGGTCGGGTTTCGAGCAGTACGTC. Its translation is CASSPLTGSGFEQYV.

The chain uses TRBV5-4 and TRBJ2-5, with TRBD2 identical over 9 bases. Germline assignment: CDR1 SGHNT and CDR2 YYREEE (reference sequence). The CDR3 totals 17 residues. After removal of 4 bases from V and 2 bases from J, the junction contained 12 bases not matched to a gene. CDR3 protein: CASSPPFFLAGQETQYF. The CDR3 DNA reads TGTGCCAGCAGCCCACCCTTTTTTCTAGCGGGGCAAGAGACCCAGTACTTC.

The genes are TRBV30 and TRBJ2-3; the D gene could be TRBD1 or TRBD2 (5 bases each). The CDR3 runs to 13 residues. The germline CDR1 and CDR2 sequences are GTSNPN and SVGIG (reference sequence). V dropped 8 bases and J dropped 4 bases, with 16 bases sitting between them. The CDR3 nucleotides read TGTGCCGGACACGCAAAGGGAGCAGATACGCAGTATTTT. This translates into CAGHAKGADTQYF.

This clone qualifies as medium-sized. The chain employs TRBV20-1 and TRBJ1-1; D perhaps matches TRBD1 (5 bases). Germline V gene sequence: CDR1 DFQATT, CDR2 SNEGSKA (reference sequence). This CDR3 has 11 amino acids. V lost 3 bases to trimming and J lost 8 bases, with 10 bases between them. The CDR3 reads CSASQGREAFF. The CDR3 DNA reads as TGCAGTGCTAGCCAGGGCAGGGAAGCTTTCTTT.

V and J are TRBV5-4 and TRBJ2-3; 7 nucleotides line up with TRBD2. V lost 2 bases to trimming and J lost 2 bases; unmatched junction nucleotides: 8. The V gene's germline CDR1 is SGHNT and CDR2 YYREEE (reference sequence). This CDR3 spans 16 amino acids. The CDR3 here is CASSFKGGTHTDTQYF. CDR3 sequence (DNA): TGTGCCAGCAGCTTTAAGGGAGGGACTCACACAGATACGCAGTATTTT.

V gene TRBV12-5 combines with J gene TRBJ2-7; 8 bases agree with TRBD1. Germline-derived CDR1 and CDR2 are LGHNT and FRNRAP. The CDR3 is 14 amino acids. The ends lost 1 base at V and 7 bases at J; junction bases unmatched: 6. In DNA form, the CDR3 reads TGTGCTAGTGGTTTGGATCTAGGACAGGGAGAGCAGTACGTC. Amino acid sequence: CASGLDLGQGEQYV.

This clone was seen a handful of times. This chain connects TRBV27 to TRBJ2-1; perhaps TRBD1 as D (6 bases). The CDR3 totals 15 residues. The V end lost 2 bases, the J end lost 3 bases, and 11 bases lay between the germline ends. Germline values: CDR1 MNHEY, CDR2 SMNVEV (reference sequence). The CDR3 sequence is CASSLIPQGYNEQFF. CDR3 bases: TGTGCCAGCAGTTTAATCCCACAGGGCTACAATGAGCAGTTCTTC.

V usage is TRBV10-2 and J usage is TRBJ2-5; 9 bases match TRBD2. The J segment lost 0 bases and the V segment lost 6 bases, leaving 5 bases of the junction unmatched. Looked up from germline, CDR1 is WSHSY and CDR2 is SAAADI. CDR3 size: 15 residues. The CDR3 DNA sequence: TGCGCCAGCAGGAGCGGGGGGAACAACCAAGAGACCCAGTACTTC. Residues: CASRSGGNNQETQYF.

The chain employs TRBV5-1 and TRBJ2-7; 9 bases are shared with TRBD2. Germline CDR1 and CDR2: SGHRS and YFSETQ. This CDR3 comprises 14 residues. Trimming cost V 5 bases and J 7 bases; bases outside gene matches: 10. Here the CDR3 reads CASSKLPAGGEQYF. The CDR3 DNA sequence: TGCGCCAGCAGTAAGCTACCTGCGGGAGGGGAGCAGTACTTC.

The chain recombines TRBV5-6 with TRBJ2-1, with a possible D match to TRBD1 (6 bases). The CDR3 totals 13 residues. From germline, CDR1 is SGHDT and CDR2 YYEEEE. Trimming took 0 bases from V and 6 from J, leaving 7 bases between them. As DNA, the CDR3 is TGTGCCAGCAGCTTGGCAGGGGTCAATGAGCAGTTCTTC. Translating gives CASSLAGVNEQFF. The whole variable domain, filled in from reference TRBV5-6 and TRBJ2-1, reads DAGVTQSPTHLIKTRGQQVTLRCSPKSGHDTVSWYQQALGQGPQFIFQYYEEEERQRGNFPDRFSGHQFPNYSSELNVNALLLGDSALYLCASSLAGVNEQFFGPGTRLTVL.

This rearrangement joins TRBV6-1 to TRBJ1-1; D is uncertain. V was pared by 0 bases and J by 2 bases, with 13 bases between. In germline, CDR1 is MNHNS, CDR2 SASEGT. The CDR3 has 16 residues. This CDR3 is CASSEAWAQINTEAFF. For the CDR3, the DNA is TGTGCCAGCAGTGAAGCCTGGGCGCAGATTAACACTGAAGCTTTCTTT.

The gene calls are TRBV5-6 and TRBJ2-7, with 8 nucleotides matching TRBD1. Losses at the gene ends were 3 bases for V and 5 bases for J; bases not matched to a gene: 4. Germline V lookup: CDR1 SGHDT, CDR2 YYEEEE. The CDR3 runs to 13 residues. This CDR3 is CASSSGQAHEQYV. The CDR3 bases are TGTGCCAGCAGCTCGGGACAGGCCCACGAGCAGTACGTC.

The chain joins TRBV2 to TRBJ2-7; D call uncertain. Germline loops: CDR1 SNHLY, CDR2 FYNNEI. The CDR3 sequence is 13 residues long. The V and J ends lost 2 bases and 5 bases respectively, with 10 bases between them. Here the CDR3 reads CASSEYLGNEQYF. CDR3 bases: TGTGCCAGCAGTGAATACCTAGGGAACGAGCAGTACTTC.

By sample share, this clone is large. V and J are TRBV4-1 and TRBJ2-3; 7 bases are a match to TRBD2. CDR1 is MGHRA, CDR2 YSYEKL, per germline. This CDR3 has 14 residues. The trim removed 4 bases at V and 3 bases at J, leaving 4 bases unmatched. CDR3 DNA sequence: TGCGCCAGCAGCCGTGACGGGGGGACAGATACGCAGTATTTT. This gives the protein CASSRDGGTDTQYF.

The rearrangement uses TRBV24-1 and TRBJ2-1, with D perhaps TRBD1 (5 bases). The V gene lost 1 base and the J gene lost 7 bases, with 16 bases spanning the gap. In germline, CDR1 is KGHDR, CDR2 SFDVKD. CDR3 size: 16 residues. CDR3 in DNA: TGTGCCACCAGTGATTTCGCCGACACAGGCTATAATGAGCAGTTCTTC. Its translation: CATSDFADTGYNEQFF.

This clone has just a few counts. The chain couples TRBV5-1 to TRBJ2-3; TRBD1 matches at 8 bases. Germline CDR1 reads SGHRS; CDR2 reads YFSETQ. The CDR3 sequence is 15 residues long. V lost 6 bases to trimming and J lost 3 bases; unmatched junction nucleotides: 9. CDR3 region: CASIRGGQVTDTQYF. The CDR3, as DNA: TGCGCCAGCATTCGTGGGGGACAGGTAACAGATACGCAGTATTTT.

The chain combines TRBV2 with TRBJ1-2; 8 bases map to TRBD1. The V segment lost 6 bases and the J segment 4 bases; nucleotides outside the gene matches: 13. The CDR3 consists of 16 residues. Germline loops: CDR1 SNHLY, CDR2 FYNNEI. In DNA form, the CDR3 reads TGTGCCAGCAGGACCCCCCGACAGGGGAGAATCTATGGCTACACCTTC. The encoded protein is CASRTPRQGRIYGYTF.

This clone was seen a handful of times. Other DNA sequences from this sample encode an identical CDR3 as well. This chain connects TRBV7-3 to TRBJ2-3, with 8 bases lining up with TRBD2. J was trimmed by 4 bases and V by 2 bases; bases with no gene match: 5. The CDR3 loop spans 15 amino acids. In germline, CDR1 is SGHTA, CDR2 FQGTGA. The CDR3 nucleotides are TGTGCCAGCAGCTTAGGTCGGGGGGGCTCAGATACGCAGTATTTT. Its protein is CASSLGRGGSDTQYF.

This clone has just a few counts. CDR3 sequence: CASSLVRERAGELFF. CDR3 nucleotide sequence: TGTGCCAGCAGTTTAGTCAGGGAAAGGGCCGGGGAGCTGTTTTTT. The V and J genes are TRBV27 and TRBJ2-2, with D perhaps TRBD1 (5 bases). Trimming pared 2 bases from V and 6 bases from J, leaving 13 bases between. CDR3 length: 15 amino acids. From germline, CDR1 is MNHEY and CDR2 SMNVEV (reference sequence).